This TCR beta chain was obtained from a study of beta chain features in type 1 diabetes. The study, taken as a whole, reports: Fewer junction insertions and more nucleotide deletions appeared in type 1 diabetes patients.

A CD45RO/CCR7/CD25/CD127/CD95/CD27 panel sorted naive, central memory, regulatory and stem cell-like memory CD4+ cells. All of the sorted populations showed purity greater than 98%. As for this clone: Its specificity is not known.

Of the isolated RNA, all was reverse transcribed, and so the sequenced material was expressed TCRB transcripts. The assay was immunoSEQ multiplex PCR, and TCRdb's table has in-frame clones only and misses some. This sample has around 400,000 clones, with 10% to 15% found just once. The CDR3 consists of 16 residues. V lost 5 bases to trimming and J lost 8 bases; unmatched junction nucleotides: 12. The germline CDR1 and CDR2 sequences are MDHEN and SYDVKM. This TCR came from a man aged 18 to 30 in good health. The chain is built from TRBV28 and TRBJ1-4; 9 positions match TRBD1. The sequenced sample consisted of naive CD4+ T cells from blood. The CDR3 sequence is CASSPSPGTGKEKLFF. The CDR3 region has the DNA TGTGCCAGCAGTCCCTCACCCGGGACAGGGAAGGAAAAACTGTTTTTT.